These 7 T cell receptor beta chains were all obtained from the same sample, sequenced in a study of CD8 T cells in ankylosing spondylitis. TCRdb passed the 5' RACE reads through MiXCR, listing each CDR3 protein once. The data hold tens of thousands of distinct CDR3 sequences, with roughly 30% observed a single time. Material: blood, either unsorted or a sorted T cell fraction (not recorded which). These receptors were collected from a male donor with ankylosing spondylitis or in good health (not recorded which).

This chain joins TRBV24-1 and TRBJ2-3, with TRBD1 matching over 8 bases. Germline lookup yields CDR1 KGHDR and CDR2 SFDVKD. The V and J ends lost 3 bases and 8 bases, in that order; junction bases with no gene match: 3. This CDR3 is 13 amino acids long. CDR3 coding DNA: TGTGCCACCAGTGATGGGACAGGCGGTACGCAGTATTTT. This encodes CATSDGTGGTQYF.

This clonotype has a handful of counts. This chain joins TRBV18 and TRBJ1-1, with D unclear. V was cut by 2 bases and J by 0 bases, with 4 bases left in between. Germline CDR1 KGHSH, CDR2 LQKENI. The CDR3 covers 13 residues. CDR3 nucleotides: TGTGCCAGCTCACCAGGGTTGAACACTGAAGCTTTCTTT. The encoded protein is CASSPGLNTEAFF.

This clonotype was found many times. Here the CDR3 DNA reads TGTGCCAGCAGCTTGGTTAATCAGCCCCAGCATTTT. This codes for CASSLVNQPQHF. The V and J genes are TRBV7-9 and TRBJ1-5; no clear D gene. CDR1 and CDR2 (germline): SEHNR, FQNEAQ (reference sequence). V gave up 3 bases and J gave up 4 bases, with 4 bases separating them. This CDR3 spans 12 amino acids.

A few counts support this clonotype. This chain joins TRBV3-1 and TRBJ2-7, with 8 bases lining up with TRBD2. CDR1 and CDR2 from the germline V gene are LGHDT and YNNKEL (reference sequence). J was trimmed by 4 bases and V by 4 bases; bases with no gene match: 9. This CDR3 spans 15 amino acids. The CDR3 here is CASSPPQREMYEQYF. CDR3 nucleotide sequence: TGTGCCAGCAGCCCCCCACAGCGGGAGATGTACGAGCAGTACTTC.

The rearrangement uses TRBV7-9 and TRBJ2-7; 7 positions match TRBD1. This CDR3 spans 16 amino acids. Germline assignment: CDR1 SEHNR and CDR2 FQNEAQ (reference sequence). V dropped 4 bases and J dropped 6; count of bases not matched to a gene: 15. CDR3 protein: CASSYPLGVQGSEQYF. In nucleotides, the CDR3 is TGTGCCAGCAGCTACCCCCTCGGAGTACAGGGGTCCGAGCAGTACTTC.

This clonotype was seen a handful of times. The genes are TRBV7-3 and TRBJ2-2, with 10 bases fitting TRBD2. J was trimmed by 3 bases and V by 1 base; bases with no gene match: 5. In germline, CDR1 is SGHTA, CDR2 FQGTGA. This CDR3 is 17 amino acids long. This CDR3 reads CASSLKLTSGYTGELFF. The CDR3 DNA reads TGTGCCAGCAGCTTAAAGTTGACTAGCGGGTACACCGGGGAGCTGTTTTTT. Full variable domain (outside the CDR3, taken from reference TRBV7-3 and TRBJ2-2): GAGVSQTPSNKVTEKGKYVELRCDPISGHTALYWYRQSLGQGPEFLIYFQGTGAADDSGLPNDRFFAVRPEGSVSTLKIQRTERGDSAVYLCASSLKLTSGYTGELFFGEGSRLTVL.

The CDR3 reads CASSSDGASYEQYV. The CDR3 DNA is TGTGCCAGCAGCTCGGACGGAGCATCCTACGAGCAGTACGTC. This sequence joins TRBV5-5 and TRBJ2-7, with D uncertain. The CDR3 extends over 14 amino acids. Germline loops: CDR1 SGHKS, CDR2 YYEKEE (reference sequence). Trimming removed 3 bases from V and 1 base from J, with 11 bases in between.